This T cell receptor (beta chain) derives from a study of shared clonotypes between healthy human individuals. Overall study results and limits: Larger estimated richness was generally recorded for naive subsets relative to memory subsets.

Notes on this clone: Its antigen remains unidentified.

Germline lookup yields CDR1 MNHNS and CDR2 SASEGT. Trimming at V came to 0 bases and at J to 7 bases, leaving 5 bases not matched to a gene. The CDR3 totals 14 residues. The data were produced by immunoSEQ multiplex PCR, yet TCRdb's version contains in-frame clones alone and is incomplete. The sample includes 1.4 million or so clones, 98% of them seen just once. The sample taken for sequencing was naive CD4+ T cells sorted from blood. Subset described: CD45RA+ positively selected. V and J are TRBV6-1 and TRBJ2-7, with TRBD1 matching 8 bases. This sequence originates from a man between 25 and 39 years old in good health. CDR3 sequence reads: CASSEASDRDEQYF. The CDR3 region has the DNA TGTGCCAGCAGTGAAGCGTCGGACAGGGATGAGCAGTACTTC.